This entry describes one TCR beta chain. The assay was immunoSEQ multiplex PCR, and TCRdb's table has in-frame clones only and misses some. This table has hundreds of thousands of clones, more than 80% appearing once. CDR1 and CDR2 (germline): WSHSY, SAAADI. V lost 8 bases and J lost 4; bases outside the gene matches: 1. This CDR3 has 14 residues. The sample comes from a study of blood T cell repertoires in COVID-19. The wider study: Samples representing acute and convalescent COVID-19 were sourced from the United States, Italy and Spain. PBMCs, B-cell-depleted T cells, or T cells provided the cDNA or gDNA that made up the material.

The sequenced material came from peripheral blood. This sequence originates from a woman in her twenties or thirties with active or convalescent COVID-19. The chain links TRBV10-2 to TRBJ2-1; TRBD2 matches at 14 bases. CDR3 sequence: CASGTSGSYNEQFF. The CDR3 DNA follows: TGCGCCAGCGGGACTAGCGGGAGTTACAATGAGCAGTTCTTC.